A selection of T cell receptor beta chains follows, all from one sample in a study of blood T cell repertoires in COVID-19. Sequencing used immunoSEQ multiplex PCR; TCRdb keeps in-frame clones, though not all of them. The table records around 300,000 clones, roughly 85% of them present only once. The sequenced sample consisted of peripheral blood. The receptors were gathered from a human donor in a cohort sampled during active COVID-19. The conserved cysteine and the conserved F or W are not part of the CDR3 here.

ASSPRTSGSQEQY TRBV27
ASSPTSGSLYEQY TRBV6-5
SAERSDGYT TRBV20-1
ASSRFTSGEQF TRBV7-9
ATSESRGQAGANVLT TRBV24-1
ASSTEPGGPPTF TRBV5-8
ASSQRRAGGREQY TRBV14
ASSPDRVRGYT TRBV28
ATSRGGGASGIYNEQF TRBV15
AISERRANTGELF TRBV10-3
ASSLSLRDGTEAF TRBV3-1/TRBV3-2
ASSTMGRGIRNEQF TRBV27
ASSSTSGKNNEQF TRBV11-2
ASSSTASTDTQY TRBV28
ASSPGKPRRGKETQY TRBV6-7
ASSLRDRANYGYT TRBV6-2/TRBV6-3
ASSSPGSGNTIY TRBV7-3
ASIGTSGPYEQY TRBV6-5
ASTEAGANVLT TRBV12-3/TRBV12-4
ASSLFGSENTGELF TRBV27
ASISGSSGFYEQY TRBV6-5
ASSFPTSGLSYEQY TRBV7-8
ASSFTAGGDTQY TRBV5-1
ATQQGQGPYNEQF TRBV2
ATSRDGALAVPYGYT TRBV15
ASSLQGARELF TRBV5-1
ASSETGNGNTIY TRBV6-1
ASSSGQGSTEAF TRBV5-1
ASSPSLAGSYEQY TRBV18